This T cell receptor (beta chain) appears in the sequencing data of a study of blood T cell repertoires in COVID-19. Libraries were prepared by immunoSEQ multiplex PCR; TCRdb keeps only in-frame clonotypes and omits some of them. The sample has around 280,000 clones; around 88% are singletons. With V trimmed by 0 bases and J by 4 bases, 0 bases remained unmatched. This CDR3 has 13 residues. Germline V gene sequence: CDR1 SGHNT, CDR2 YYREEE (reference sequence). Categorization into cohorts depended on clinical history that participants reported. Either two negative PCRs, clearance, or symptom resolution qualified Cohort 3 donors as recovered.

Sample: PBMCs or T cells enriched from blood (not recorded which). This receptor was obtained from a woman between 35 and 50 years old who had recovered from COVID-19. This sequence joins TRBV5-4 and TRBJ1-1; 7 nucleotides align to TRBD1. CDR3 sequence reads: CASSLGTGTEAFF. CDR3 coding DNA: TGTGCCAGCAGCTTGGGGACAGGCACTGAAGCTTTCTTT.